Presented here are 12 T cell receptor beta chains from one specimen sequenced in a study of shared clonotypes between healthy human individuals. Clones were read by immunoSEQ multiplex PCR, and TCRdb kept only the in-frame ones, dropping some. The data show roughly 1 million clones, 75% to 85% seen once. Input material: memory CD4+ T cells from PBMCs. Indicated subset: CD45RA-negative fraction. All receptors derive from a man aged 18 to 30 in good health. Some clones in this sample may be carry-over from other donors' samples.

This clone was seen a few times. The genes are TRBV19 and TRBJ2-7; 7 nucleotides match TRBD1. Germline loops: CDR1 LNHDA, CDR2 SQIVND (reference sequence). Trimming cost V 5 bases and J 7 bases; bases outside gene matches: 14. CDR3 length: 15 amino acids. CDR3 in amino acids: CASSGRQGLSSEQYF. CDR3 bases: TGTGCCAGTAGTGGCCGACAGGGCCTATCGAGTGAGCAGTACTTC.

V gene TRBV7-2 combines with J gene TRBJ2-3; 7 bases line up with TRBD2. This CDR3 contains 17 residues. The junction had 17 bases not matched to a gene; V was cut back by 7 bases and J by 4 bases. Germline V gene lookup returns CDR1 SGHTA and CDR2 FQGNSA. The CDR3 DNA sequence: TGTGCCAGCACCCCACGGTGGGGGAGGGCCAGGGCAGATACGCAGTATTTT. Protein sequence: CASTPRWGRARADTQYF.

In its sample, this clone was seen a few times. The J gene is TRBJ2-4, the V gene TRBV21-1; TRBD2, the D gene given by the table, was not confirmed from the DNA. TRBV21-1 is reported as a pseudogene. CDR3 size: 20 residues. The DNA for the CDR3 is TGTGCCAGCAGCAATTTAGGGCTAGCGGGAGTTATAGGGACCAAAAACATTCAGTACTTC. It yields the protein CASSNLGLAGVIGTKNIQYF.

The rearrangement links TRBV15 to TRBJ1-1, with D unclear. Per the germline V gene, CDR1 is LNHNV and CDR2 is YYDKDF (reference sequence). Trimming took 0 bases from V and 4 from J, leaving 12 bases between them. There are 15 residues in the CDR3. The CDR3 DNA follows: TGTGCCACCAGCAGAGATCCAAGAGGCGGCACTGAAGCTTTCTTT. Translated, it gives CATSRDPRGGTEAFF.

The chain is built from TRBV5-1 and TRBJ1-2; D not certain. The V and J ends lost 0 bases and 0 bases respectively, with 9 bases between them. The CDR3 runs to 15 residues. Germline values: CDR1 SGHRS, CDR2 YFSETQ. This chain's CDR3 is CASSLDVGTNYGYTF. DNA of the CDR3: TGCGCCAGCAGCTTGGACGTGGGGACTAACTATGGCTACACCTTC.

The chain links TRBV7-3 to TRBJ2-1; weak D call: TRBD1 (5 bases). There are 14 residues in the CDR3. The germline V gene encodes CDR1 SGHTA and CDR2 FQGTGA. Trimming stripped 5 bases from V and 8 bases from J, with 16 bases between. CDR3 in DNA: TGTGCCAGCAGCCCCCTTTCAGGGTCCGATGAGCAGTTCTTC. It translates to CASSPLSGSDEQFF.

This clone was observed at least ten times. The chain combines TRBV28 with TRBJ2-7, with TRBD1 identical over 9 bases. Germline CDR1 MDHEN, CDR2 SYDVKM. V was clipped by 4 bases and J by 2 bases; unmatched bases: 9. The CDR3 totals 16 residues. The CDR3 loop is CASSSPGTGKTYEQYF. DNA for the CDR3: TGTGCCAGCAGTTCCCCGGGGACAGGGAAAACCTACGAGCAGTACTTC. The full variable domain, with the rest looked up from reference TRBV28 and TRBJ2-7, is DVKVTQSSRYLVKRTGEKVFLECVQDMDHENMFWYRQDPGLGLRLIYFSYDVKMKEKGDIPEGYSVSREKKERFSLILESASTNQTSMYLCASSSPGTGKTYEQYFGPGTRLTVT.

The rearrangement links TRBV2 to TRBJ2-1; TRBD1 might be the D (6 bases). The CDR3 is 13 amino acids. Per the germline V gene, CDR1 is SNHLY and CDR2 is FYNNEI. V dropped 8 bases and J dropped 5 bases, with 13 bases sitting between them. The CDR3 protein is CASDRDKNNEQFF. CDR3 DNA sequence: TGTGCCAGCGACCGGGACAAAAACAATGAGCAGTTCTTC.

V is TRBV12-5 and J is TRBJ2-7, with D unclear. CDR1 is LGHNT, CDR2 FRNRAP, per germline. The CDR3 sequence is 12 residues long. Trimming shortened V by 6 bases and J by 5 bases, and 11 bases separated the two germline ends. The CDR3 is CASGRNLDEQYF. The CDR3 bases are TGTGCTAGTGGCCGTAATTTAGACGAGCAGTACTTC.

V usage is TRBV28 and J usage is TRBJ2-7, with 7 bases identical to TRBD2. CDR3 length: 15 residues. J gave up 6 bases and V 11 bases, and 19 bases lay outside the gene matches. The germline V gene has CDR1 MDHEN and CDR2 SYDVKM. CDR3 coding DNA: TGTGCCGCCCTCGGGGCGGGAGTAGGATTCTCCGAGCAGTACTTC. This codes for CAALGAGVGFSEQYF.

The CDR3 region has the DNA TGTGCCATCAGTCGGGGACAGGTGGATAGCGCTAATGAAAAACTGTTTTTT. It translates to CAISRGQVDSANEKLFF. This chain links TRBV10-3 with TRBJ1-4; 8 nucleotides line up with TRBD1. Germline lookup yields CDR1 ENHRY and CDR2 SYGVKD. The CDR3 length is 17 residues. J lost 3 bases, V lost 5 bases, and 11 bases had no gene match.

V gene TRBV28 combines with J gene TRBJ1-2; D not resolved. Germline V gene lookup returns CDR1 MDHEN and CDR2 SYDVKM. The V end was cut by 4 bases, the J end by 5 bases, with 8 bases between. This CDR3 region has 12 residues. The CDR3 here is CASSSRQYGYTF. The CDR3 region has the DNA TGTGCCAGCAGTTCCCGCCAATATGGCTACACCTTC.